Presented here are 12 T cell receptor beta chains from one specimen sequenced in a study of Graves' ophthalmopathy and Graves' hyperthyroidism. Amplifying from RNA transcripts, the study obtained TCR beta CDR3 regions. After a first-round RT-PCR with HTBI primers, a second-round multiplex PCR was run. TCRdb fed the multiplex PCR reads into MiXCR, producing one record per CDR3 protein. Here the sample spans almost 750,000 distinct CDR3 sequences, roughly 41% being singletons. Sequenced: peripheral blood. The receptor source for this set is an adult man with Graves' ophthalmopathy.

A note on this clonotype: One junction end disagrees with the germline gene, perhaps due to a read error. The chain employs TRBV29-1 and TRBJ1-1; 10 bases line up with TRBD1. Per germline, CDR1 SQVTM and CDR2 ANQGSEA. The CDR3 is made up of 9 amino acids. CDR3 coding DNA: TGCAGCGCTAATGGACAGGGGGGCTTT. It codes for CSANGQGGF.

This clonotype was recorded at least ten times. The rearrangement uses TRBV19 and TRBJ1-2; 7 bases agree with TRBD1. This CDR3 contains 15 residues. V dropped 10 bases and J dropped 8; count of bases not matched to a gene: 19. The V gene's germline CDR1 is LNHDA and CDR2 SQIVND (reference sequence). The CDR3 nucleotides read TGTGCCACCAGACCACCGGGACAGCCTCATGGGGGCTACACCTTC. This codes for CATRPPGQPHGGYTF. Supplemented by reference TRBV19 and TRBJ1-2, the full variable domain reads DGGITQSPKYLFRKEGQNVTLSCEQNLNHDAMYWYRQDPGQGLRLIYYSQIVNDFQKGDIAEGYSVSREKKESFPLTVTSAQKNPTAFYLCATRPPGQPHGGYTFGSGTRLTVV.

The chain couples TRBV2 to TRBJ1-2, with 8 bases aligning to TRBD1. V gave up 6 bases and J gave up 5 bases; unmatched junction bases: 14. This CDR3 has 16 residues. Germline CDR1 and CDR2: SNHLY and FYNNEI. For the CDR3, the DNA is TGTGCCAGCAGAGGAGTAGTCCGACAGGGGATATATGGCTACACCTTC. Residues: CASRGVVRQGIYGYTF.

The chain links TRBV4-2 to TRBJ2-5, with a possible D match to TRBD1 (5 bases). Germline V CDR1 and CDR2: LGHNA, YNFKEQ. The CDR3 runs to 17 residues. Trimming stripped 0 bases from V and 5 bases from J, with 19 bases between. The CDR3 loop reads CASSQDLKATPGETQYF. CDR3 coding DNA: TGTGCCAGCAGCCAAGATTTGAAAGCAACACCAGGGGAGACCCAGTACTTC.

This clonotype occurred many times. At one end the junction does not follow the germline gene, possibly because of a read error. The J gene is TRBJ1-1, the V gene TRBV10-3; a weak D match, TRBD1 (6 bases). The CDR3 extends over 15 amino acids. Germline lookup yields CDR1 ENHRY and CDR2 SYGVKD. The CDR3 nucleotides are TGTGCCAGCAGTGATCCGGGACACCCGAACACTGAAGCTTTCTTT. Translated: CASSDPGHPNTEAFF.

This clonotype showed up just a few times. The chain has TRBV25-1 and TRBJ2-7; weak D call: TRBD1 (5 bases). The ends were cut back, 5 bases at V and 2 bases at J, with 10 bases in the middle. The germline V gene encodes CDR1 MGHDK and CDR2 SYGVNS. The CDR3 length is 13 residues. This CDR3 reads CASSLTVPYEQYF. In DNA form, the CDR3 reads TGTGCCAGCAGTCTGACAGTACCCTACGAGCAGTACTTC.

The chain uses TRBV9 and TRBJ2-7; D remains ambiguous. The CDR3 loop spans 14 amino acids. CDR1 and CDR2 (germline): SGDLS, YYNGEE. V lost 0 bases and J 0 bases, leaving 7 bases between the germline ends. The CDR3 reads CASSVDSISYEQYF. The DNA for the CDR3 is TGTGCCAGCAGCGTAGACTCGATCTCCTACGAGCAGTACTTC.

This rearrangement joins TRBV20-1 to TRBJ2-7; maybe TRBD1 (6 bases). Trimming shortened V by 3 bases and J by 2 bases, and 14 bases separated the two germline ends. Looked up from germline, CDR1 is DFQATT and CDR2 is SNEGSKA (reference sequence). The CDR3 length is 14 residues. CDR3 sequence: CSASKQGIAYEQYF. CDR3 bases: TGCAGTGCTAGTAAACAGGGTATTGCCTACGAGCAGTACTTC.

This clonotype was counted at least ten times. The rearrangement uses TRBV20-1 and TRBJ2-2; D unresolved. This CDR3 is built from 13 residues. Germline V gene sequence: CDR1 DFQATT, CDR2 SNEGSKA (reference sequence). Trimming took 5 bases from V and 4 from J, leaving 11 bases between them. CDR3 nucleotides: TGCAGTGCTCCCCTCCGCGGCACCGGGGAGCTGTTTTTT. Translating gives CSAPLRGTGELFF.

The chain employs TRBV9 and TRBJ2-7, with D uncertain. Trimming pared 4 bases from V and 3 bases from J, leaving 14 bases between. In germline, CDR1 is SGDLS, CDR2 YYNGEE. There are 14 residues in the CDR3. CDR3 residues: CASSWRTASYEQYF. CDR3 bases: TGTGCCAGCAGCTGGCGGACGGCCAGCTACGAGCAGTACTTC.

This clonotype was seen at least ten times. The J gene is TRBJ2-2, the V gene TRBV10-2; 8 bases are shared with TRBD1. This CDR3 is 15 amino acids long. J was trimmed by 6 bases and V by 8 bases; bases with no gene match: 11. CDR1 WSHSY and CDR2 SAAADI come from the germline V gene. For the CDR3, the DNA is TGCGCCAGCCAAGTGGCAGGGGGCATCGCCGGGGAGCTGTTTTTT. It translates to CASQVAGGIAGELFF.

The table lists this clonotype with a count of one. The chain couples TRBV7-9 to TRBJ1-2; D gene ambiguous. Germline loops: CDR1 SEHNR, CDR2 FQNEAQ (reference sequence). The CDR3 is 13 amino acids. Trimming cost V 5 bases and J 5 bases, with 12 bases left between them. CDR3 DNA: TGTGCCAGCAGCCAAAAGACGGGATATGGCTACACCTTC. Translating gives CASSQKTGYGYTF.